This T cell receptor beta chain derives from a study of T cell repertoires in cytomegalovirus infection. Turning to the study itself: Recently identified HLA-C-restricted CMV epitopes were used, and well-studied HLA-B-restricted CMV epitopes were used as well.

General study findings and limits: Carriers of CMV and the relevant HLA type were discriminated by public TCR beta frequency.

CDR3 length equals 15 residues. The germline CDR1 and CDR2 sequences are SGHTA and FQGNSA. TCRdb independently ran MiXCR on the reads; one entry per CDR3 protein. The table includes roughly 350,000 distinct CDR3 sequences, roughly 34% detected once. Notes on this clonotype: Its antigen is unidentified. Mismatch with germline at one junction end may stem from a read error.

The sample was cultured PBMCs, taken from culture after CMV antigen stimulation. The genes are TRBV7-2 and TRBJ1-4; perhaps TRBD1 as D (5 bases). The TCR comes from a human donor in good health (CMV status not recorded). Some clones in this sample may be carry-over from other donors' samples. In nucleotides, the CDR3 is TGTGCCAGCAAACGGGGAGGGGCGCTTAATGAAAAACTGATTTTT. Protein product: CASKRGGALNEKLIF.